This T cell receptor (beta chain) is from a study of cytomegalovirus exposure and HLA in healthy donors. Study at large: Clustering assigned roughly 81% of the roughly 380 genotyped donors to the Caucasian-associated ancestry cluster. Whole-study findings and limits: CMV serostatus was the sole immune exposure information available. The classifier, whose performance was assessed in both the original and validation cohorts, reportedly diagnosed cytomegalovirus status with high specificity and sensitivity. V- and J-gene trimming in TCR beta was tied to a missense DCLRE1C variant by an analysis performed later.

With regard to this clone: The antigen is undetermined.

The germline V gene has CDR1 MNHNS and CDR2 SASEGT. The CDR3 runs 14 residues. J gave up 4 bases and V 7 bases, and 6 bases lay outside the gene matches. Researchers ran the PCR with 60 Vbeta and 13 Jbeta primers. Method: immunoSEQ multiplex PCR; TCRdb's copy keeps in-frame clones and lacks some. Of roughly 72,000 clones listed, approximately 79% are singletons. The chain combines TRBV6-1 with TRBJ2-2, with TRBD2 identical over 7 bases. Material for sequencing was PBMCs. The TCR comes from a woman aged 35 to 49 in good health and CMV-seropositive. CDR3 loop: CASILGTTTGELFF. The CDR3 coding sequence is TGTGCCAGCATCCTGGGGACTACCACCGGGGAGCTGTTTTTT.